This T cell receptor (beta chain) was sequenced during a study of blood T cell repertoires in COVID-19. Looking at the study overall: From the United States, Italy and Spain came samples of acute and convalescent COVID-19. T cells, B-cell-depleted T cells, or PBMCs supplied cDNA or gDNA.

V lost 10 bases and J lost 5; bases outside the gene matches: 10. CDR3 size: 14 residues. In germline, CDR1 is SGHAT, CDR2 FQDESV (reference sequence). Source study methods: By means of reference gene primer amplification, nucleated cell counts were estimated. TCRdb's table, derived via immunoSEQ multiplex PCR, lists solely in-frame clones and lacks some. The D gene and trimming were derived from the DNA, and the V and J assignments and clone size from that table. The sample has 97,000 or so clones, around four fifths seen once. Sequencing used peripheral blood. The chain links TRBV11-1 to TRBJ1-1, with 10 bases fitting TRBD1. The receptor comes from a man in his forties with active or convalescent COVID-19. DNA of the CDR3: TGTGCCACCGGACAGGGGGGGATTGGGACTGAAGCTTTCTTT. It translates to CATGQGGIGTEAFF.